Below, one TCR beta chain is given with its context. The sample comes from a study of Graves' ophthalmopathy and Graves' hyperthyroidism. Amplification targeted the TCR beta CDR3 regions, with RNA transcripts as the source material. An opening RT-PCR round employed HTBI primers and preceded a second-round multiplex PCR. TCRdb recomputed calls from the multiplex PCR reads with MiXCR, one row per CDR3 protein. Altogether about 550,000 distinct CDR3 sequences are present, roughly 39% being singletons, with the ten largest covering 3.5% to 4.5%. J was trimmed by 2 bases and V by 6 bases; bases with no gene match: 10. Germline CDR1 and CDR2: SGHNT and YENEEA. The CDR3 covers 15 residues.

The TCR sequence derives from an adult man with Graves' hyperthyroidism. The sample comprised peripheral blood or thyroid tissue (not recorded which). The gene calls are TRBV11-3 and TRBJ2-7; TRBD2 aligns across 7 bases. CDR3 loop: CASSFGGEPTYEQYF. The CDR3 coding sequence is TGTGCCAGCAGTTTTGGGGGGGAACCTACCTACGAGCAGTACTTC.